Listed here are 23 T cell receptor beta chains from one sample, sequenced in a study of blood T cells in healthy people across ages. Through a sample-barcoded 5' primer and a J-beta primer mix, a second PCR was run for roughly 7 to 11 cycles. TCRdb fed the 5' RACE reads into MiXCR, producing one record per CDR3 protein. This repertoire shows hundreds of thousands of distinct CDR3 sequences, around 36% found once; its top ten account for 10% to 15%. Specimen: blood. The receptors stem from a man aged 18-30 years in good health.

V usage is TRBV20-1 and J usage is TRBJ2-7; maybe TRBD2 (5 bases). Per germline, CDR1 DFQATT and CDR2 SNEGSKA (reference sequence). Trimming removed 3 bases from V and 0 bases from J, with 15 bases in between. This CDR3 region has 15 residues. DNA of the CDR3: TGCAGTGCTAGGGGCAGGACTTCACTCTCCTACGAGCAGTACTTC. Translated: CSARGRTSLSYEQYF.

In its sample, this clonotype was seen many times. V gene TRBV20-1 combines with J gene TRBJ2-5; D not certain. The CDR3 consists of 14 residues. The V end was cut by 0 bases, the J end by 0 bases, with 8 bases between. Per germline, CDR1 DFQATT and CDR2 SNEGSKA (reference sequence). This CDR3 is CSAREGRNQETQYF. The CDR3 DNA follows: TGCAGTGCTAGAGAGGGCAGGAACCAAGAGACCCAGTACTTC.

The CDR3 region has the DNA TGTGCCAGCAGGGGGGGACAGGGCTGTGGGCTGTTTTTT. It codes for CASRGGQGCGLFF. The chain couples TRBV9 to TRBJ1-4, with 9 bases matching TRBD1. Germline CDR1 reads SGDLS; CDR2 reads YYNGEE. V lost 5 bases to trimming and J lost 14 bases; unmatched junction nucleotides: 10. The CDR3 spans 13 residues.

The V gene is TRBV4-1, the J gene TRBJ1-2, with TRBD1 identical over 9 bases. The germline gives CDR1 MGHRA, CDR2 YSYEKL. Germline trimming cut 3 bases from V and 2 bases from J; bases unmatched to any gene: 13. The CDR3 totals 18 residues. The CDR3 DNA is TGCGCCAGCAGCCAGATAGGGGTCCGGGACAGGGACAACTATGGCTACACCTTC. Translating gives CASSQIGVRDRDNYGYTF.

This clonotype was seen a handful of times. J is TRBJ2-1 and V is TRBV5-1; maybe TRBD2 (5 bases). The DNA matches TRBJ2-7 better at its end, which makes the J call doubtful. Germline V CDR1 and CDR2: SGHRS, YFSETQ. The CDR3 has 16 amino acids. The CDR3 DNA sequence: TGCGCCAGCAGCTTGGCGGGGTATAGCTCCTACAATGAGCAGTACTTC. Amino acids: CASSLAGYSSYNEQYF.

V and J are TRBV10-3 and TRBJ1-2; unclear D gene. With 0 bases removed from V and 5 bases from J, the gap between germline ends came to 7 bases. CDR1 and CDR2 from the germline V gene are ENHRY and SYGVKD. The CDR3 length is 13 residues. DNA for the CDR3: TGTGCCATCAGTGAGTCGGAAGAGTATGGCTACACCTTC. This gives the protein CAISESEEYGYTF.

This clonotype was counted between two and nine times. DNA of the CDR3: TGTGCCAGCAGCCCATTAAAGGGACAGGGGGAGCGGACTGAAGCTTTCTTT. Amino acids: CASSPLKGQGERTEAFF. This chain joins TRBV3-1 and TRBJ1-1; TRBD1 agrees at 11 bases. CDR1 and CDR2 (germline): LGHDT, YNNKEL (reference sequence). V lost 4 bases, J lost 5 bases, and 12 bases stayed unmatched. This CDR3 has 17 residues.

V is TRBV14 and J is TRBJ2-5; either TRBD1 or TRBD2 may supply D (5 bases each). This CDR3 spans 15 amino acids. With 3 bases removed from V and 2 bases from J, the gap between germline ends came to 13 bases. Germline V CDR1 and CDR2: SGHDN, FVKESK. The CDR3: CASSHGATGQETQYF. The CDR3 coding sequence is TGTGCCAGCAGCCACGGGGCCACTGGACAAGAGACCCAGTACTTC.

There are a few counts of this clonotype. Here the CDR3 DNA reads TGTGCCAGCAGTTTGACCCCGGCGACAGGGGCTTCTAGCACAGATACGCAGTATTTT. Protein sequence: CASSLTPATGASSTDTQYF. The rearrangement links TRBV6-5 to TRBJ2-3; 8 bases line up with TRBD1. The J segment lost 0 bases and the V segment lost 4 bases, leaving 15 bases of the junction unmatched. CDR1 MNHEY and CDR2 SVGAGI come from the germline V gene. The CDR3 contains 19 residues.

There are a few counts of this clonotype. J is TRBJ1-2 and V is TRBV12-3 or TRBV12-4; D is unclear. The CDR3 length is 14 residues. V was pared by 6 bases and J by 6 bases, with 17 bases between. CDR3 nucleotides: TGTGCCAGCAGCCCAAGCCCCGGGCCCCATGGCTACACCTTC. Amino acid sequence: CASSPSPGPHGYTF.

The table lists this clonotype with many counts. The V and J genes are TRBV7-2 and TRBJ2-3; D uncertain. The germline gives CDR1 SGHTA, CDR2 FQGNSA. With 5 bases removed from V and 2 bases from J, the gap between germline ends came to 11 bases. The CDR3 totals 14 residues. The CDR3: CASSPIADTDTQYF. Written as DNA, the CDR3 is TGTGCCAGCAGCCCCATCGCAGACACAGATACGCAGTATTTT.

For the CDR3, the DNA is TGCGCCAGCAGCCAAGGTCGGCTGGAAGGGCCTAGGTACACTGAAGCTTTCTTT. It codes for CASSQGRLEGPRYTEAFF. The V and J genes are TRBV4-1 and TRBJ1-1; D uncertain. V lost 1 base and J 3 bases, leaving 21 bases between the germline ends. The germline V gene has CDR1 MGHRA and CDR2 YSYEKL. The CDR3 runs to 18 residues.

In its sample, this clonotype was seen a few times. The chain carries TRBV6-1 and TRBJ1-1; 9 positions agree with TRBD1. The CDR3 has 19 amino acids. The V and J ends lost 6 bases and 3 bases, in that order; junction bases with no gene match: 20. Germline CDR1 is MNHNS and CDR2 is SASEGT. CDR3 in amino acids: CASRIAPGQGGLEHTEAFF. The CDR3 DNA reads TGTGCCAGCAGGATTGCCCCGGGACAGGGAGGATTAGAACACACTGAAGCTTTCTTT.

This clonotype turned up a few times. This chain joins TRBV9 and TRBJ1-6, with D unclear. CDR3 length: 16 residues. V lost 0 bases to trimming and J lost 10 bases, with 17 bases between them. CDR1 and CDR2 from the germline V gene are SGDLS and YYNGEE. The CDR3 protein is CASSVESSVFASPLHF. CDR3 nucleotides: TGTGCCAGCAGCGTAGAATCTTCGGTCTTCGCGTCACCCCTCCACTTT.

The chain couples TRBV4-1 to TRBJ2-5; D is perhaps TRBD1 or TRBD2 (5 bases each). The V end was cut by 2 bases, the J end by 2 bases, with 12 bases between. CDR1 and CDR2 (germline): MGHRA, YSYEKL. This CDR3 contains 15 residues. In DNA form, the CDR3 reads TGCGCCAGCAGCCAACAGGGAGAGGGGCAAGAGACCCAGTACTTC. It is translated as CASSQQGEGQETQYF.

This clonotype was seen repeatedly, ten times or more. The chain links TRBV4-1 to TRBJ2-3, with TRBD2 matching 10 bases. This CDR3 comprises 18 residues. V was clipped by 2 bases and J by 4 bases; unmatched bases: 12. Germline V gene sequence: CDR1 MGHRA, CDR2 YSYEKL. The CDR3 nucleotides read TGCGCCAGCAGCCAAAATTATCGGCTAGCGGGGGTCGCAGATACGCAGTATTTT. Translation gives CASSQNYRLAGVADTQYF.

This clonotype was seen many times. This chain connects TRBV3-1 to TRBJ1-5; no clear D. Germline V CDR1 and CDR2: LGHDT, YNNKEL (reference sequence). This CDR3 contains 14 residues. V lost 4 bases and J 0 bases, leaving 7 bases between the germline ends. CDR3 loop: CASSPTLSNQPQHF. As DNA, the CDR3 is TGTGCCAGCAGCCCGACACTTAGCAATCAGCCCCAGCATTTT.

The chain uses TRBV20-1 and TRBJ1-2; D remains ambiguous. V lost 2 bases and J 6 bases, leaving 10 bases between the germline ends. Per the germline V gene, CDR1 is DFQATT and CDR2 is SNEGSKA (reference sequence). The CDR3 has 12 residues. In DNA form, the CDR3 reads TGCAGTGCTAGAACTTTCTTCGATGGCTACACCTTC. Amino acids: CSARTFFDGYTF.

The chain carries TRBV4-3 and TRBJ2-5; 11 nucleotides align to TRBD2. CDR3 length equals 16 residues. Germline assignment: CDR1 LGHNA and CDR2 YSLEER. J gave up 11 bases and V 4 bases, and 15 bases lay outside the gene matches. The DNA of the CDR3 is TGCGCCAGCAGCCGGACCCTAGCGGGGGGTTTAGATGAGCAGTACTTC. Translating gives CASSRTLAGGLDEQYF.

In its sample, this clonotype was seen a few times. The genes are TRBV24-1 and TRBJ2-1; D may match TRBD1 or TRBD2 (7 bases each). CDR1 KGHDR and CDR2 SFDVKD come from the germline V gene. V gave up 7 bases and J gave up 5 bases, with 26 bases separating them. The CDR3 consists of 18 residues. CDR3 protein: CATSGGTDWFIENNEQFF. The CDR3 nucleotides read TGTGCCACCAGCGGGGGGACAGATTGGTTTATTGAAAACAATGAGCAGTTCTTC.

Comments on this clonotype: A single base separates this from a much larger clone, so it may be a read error. The genes are TRBV12-3 or TRBV12-4 and TRBJ2-1; 9 bases are a match to TRBD1. The CDR3 is made up of 15 amino acids. V lost 5 bases and J lost 13; bases outside the gene matches: 15. CDR3 sequence: CASSPGTGKQETQFF. The CDR3 nucleotides are TGTGCCAGCAGTCCCGGGACAGGGAAACAAGAGACCCAGTTCTTC.

This clonotype was counted at least ten times. J is TRBJ2-7 and V is TRBV6-5; a possible D gene is TRBD1 (7 bases). Germline V gene sequence: CDR1 MNHEY, CDR2 SVGAGI. Trimming removed 0 bases from V and 3 bases from J, with 12 bases in between. This CDR3 has 15 residues. In DNA form, the CDR3 reads TGTGCCAGCAGTTACTCGCGGGGACAGAGCTACGAGCAGTACTTC. Translated, it gives CASSYSRGQSYEQYF.

V gene TRBV30 combines with J gene TRBJ2-1; TRBD1 is a possible D gene (5 bases). CDR1 and CDR2 from the germline V gene are GTSNPN and SVGIG (reference sequence). V lost 3 bases and J lost 5, with 11 bases in between. The CDR3 consists of 13 residues. CDR3 bases: TGTGCCTGGAGAGAAGGGGCCGACAATGAGCAGTTCTTC. Translation gives CAWREGADNEQFF.